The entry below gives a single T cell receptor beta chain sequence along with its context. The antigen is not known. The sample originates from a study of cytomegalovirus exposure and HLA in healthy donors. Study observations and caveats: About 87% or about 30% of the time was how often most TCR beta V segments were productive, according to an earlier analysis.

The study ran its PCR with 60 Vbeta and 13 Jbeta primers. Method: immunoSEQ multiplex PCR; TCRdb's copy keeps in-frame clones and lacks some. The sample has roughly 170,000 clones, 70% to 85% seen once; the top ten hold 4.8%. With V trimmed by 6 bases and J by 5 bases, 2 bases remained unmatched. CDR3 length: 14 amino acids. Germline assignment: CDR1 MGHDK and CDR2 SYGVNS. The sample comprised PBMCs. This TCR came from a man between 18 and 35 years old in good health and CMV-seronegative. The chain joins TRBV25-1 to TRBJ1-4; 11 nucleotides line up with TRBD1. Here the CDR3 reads CASSRDRGNEKLFF. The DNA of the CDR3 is TGTGCCAGCAGCAGGGACAGGGGGAATGAAAAACTGTTTTTT.